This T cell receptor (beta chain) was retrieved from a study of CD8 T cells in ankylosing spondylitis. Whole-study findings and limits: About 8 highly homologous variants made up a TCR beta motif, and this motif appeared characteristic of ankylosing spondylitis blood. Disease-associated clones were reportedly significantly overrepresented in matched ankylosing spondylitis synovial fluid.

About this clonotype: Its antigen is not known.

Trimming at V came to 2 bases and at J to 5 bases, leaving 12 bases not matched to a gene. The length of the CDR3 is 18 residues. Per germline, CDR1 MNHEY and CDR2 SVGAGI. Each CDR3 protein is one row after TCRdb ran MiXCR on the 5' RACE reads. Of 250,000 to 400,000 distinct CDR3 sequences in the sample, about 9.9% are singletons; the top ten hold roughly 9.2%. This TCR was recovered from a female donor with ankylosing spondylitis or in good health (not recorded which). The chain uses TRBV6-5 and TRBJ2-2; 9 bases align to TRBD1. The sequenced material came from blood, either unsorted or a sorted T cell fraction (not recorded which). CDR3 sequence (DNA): TGTGCCAGCAGTTACCCCCCGGACAGGGGAAGGGGAACCGGGGAGCTGTTTTTT. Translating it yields CASSYPPDRGRGTGELFF.